The 26 T cell receptor beta chains below come from one sample, sequenced in a study of blood T cell repertoires in COVID-19. The assay was immunoSEQ multiplex PCR, and TCRdb's table has in-frame clones only and misses some. The table includes about 88,000 clones, around nine tenths detected once. Sequenced input: peripheral blood. These receptors were obtained from a man aged 55-75 years with acute or convalescent COVID-19.

The rearrangement links TRBV30 to TRBJ1-2; the D is unclear. The germline V gene encodes CDR1 GTSNPN and CDR2 SVGIG (reference sequence). The CDR3 has 13 residues. V dropped 3 bases and J dropped 5 bases, with 13 bases sitting between them. CDR3 in amino acids: CAWSPPGRYGYTF. CDR3 nucleotide sequence: TGTGCCTGGAGCCCCCCGGGTCGTTATGGCTACACCTTC.

The rearrangement joins TRBV24-1 to TRBJ2-7, with 11 nucleotides matching TRBD2. This CDR3 is built from 15 residues. CDR1 is KGHDR and CDR2 is SFDVKD in the germline V gene. V dropped 9 bases and J dropped 3; count of bases not matched to a gene: 9. CDR3 DNA: TGTGCCACCGATCCGGGACTAGCGGCGTTCTACGAGCAGTACTTC. It encodes CATDPGLAAFYEQYF.

J is TRBJ1-5 and V is TRBV6-5; 8 nucleotides match TRBD1. J gave up 0 bases and V 6 bases, and 4 bases lay outside the gene matches. This CDR3 spans 15 amino acids. Germline V gene data show CDR1 as MNHEY and CDR2 as SVGAGI. The CDR3 spells CASRPGQGSNQPQHF. CDR3 sequence (DNA): TGTGCCAGCAGACCCGGACAGGGTAGCAATCAGCCCCAGCATTTT.

CDR3 in amino acids: CAHRQGNTEAFF. CDR3 bases: TGTGCCCATCGACAGGGTAACACTGAAGCTTTCTTT. The chain links TRBV30 to TRBJ1-1; 7 bases are a match to TRBD1. Looked up from germline, CDR1 is GTSNPN and CDR2 is SVGIG (reference sequence). This CDR3 is built from 12 residues. With V trimmed by 8 bases and J by 2 bases, 5 bases remained unmatched.

This sequence joins TRBV5-6 and TRBJ1-2; 10 positions agree with TRBD1. CDR1 and CDR2 from the germline V gene are SGHDT and YYEEEE. V trimming: 3 bases; J trimming: 4 bases; junction bases outside the gene matches: 6. This CDR3 is 15 amino acids long. The CDR3 is CASSSPGQGSYGYTF. The CDR3 nucleotides are TGTGCCAGCAGCTCACCGGGACAGGGGAGCTATGGCTACACCTTC.

This chain links TRBV7-2 with TRBJ2-7, with 14 positions matching TRBD2. The CDR3 totals 14 residues. The V segment lost 5 bases and the J segment 6 bases; nucleotides outside the gene matches: 3. Germline CDR1 is SGHTA and CDR2 is FQGNSA. The CDR3 here is CASSQGLAGGEQYF. The CDR3 nucleotides read TGTGCCAGCAGCCAAGGACTAGCGGGAGGCGAGCAGTACTTC.

The V call is TRBV7-9, the J call TRBJ1-6, with 9 bases matching TRBD1. Germline-derived CDR1 and CDR2 are SEHNR and FQNEAQ (reference sequence). V was clipped by 1 base and J by 7 bases; unmatched bases: 2. There are 15 residues in the CDR3. The CDR3 sequence: CASSLVTGGNSPLHF. The DNA for the CDR3 is TGTGCCAGCAGCTTAGTGACAGGGGGGAATTCACCCCTCCACTTT.

The V gene is TRBV3-1 (or the pseudogene TRBV3-2), the J gene TRBJ2-5, with D possibly matching TRBD1 (6 bases). Germline assignment: CDR1 LGHDT and CDR2 YNNKEL (reference sequence). V was cut by 5 bases and J by 5 bases, with 21 bases left in between. This CDR3 spans 16 amino acids. CDR3 residues: CASSYRQAPSGETQYF. The CDR3 DNA follows: TGTGCCAGCAGCTACCGACAGGCCCCGTCCGGGGAGACCCAGTACTTC.

CDR3 protein: CASSIAVNTEAFF. In DNA form, the CDR3 reads TGTGCCAGTAGTATCGCAGTGAACACTGAAGCTTTCTTT. V gene TRBV19 combines with J gene TRBJ1-1; D is unresolved. CDR3 size: 13 residues. Germline CDR1 reads LNHDA; CDR2 reads SQIVND (reference sequence). The ends were cut back, 3 bases at V and 0 bases at J, with 5 bases in the middle.

This chain uses TRBV10-3 with TRBJ2-1, with 11 nucleotides matching TRBD2. Looked up from germline, CDR1 is ENHRY and CDR2 is SYGVKD. Unmatched junction bases numbered 9, after V lost 11 bases and J lost 6 bases. The CDR3 is made up of 14 amino acids. CDR3 DNA: TGTGCCGTGTCGACTAGCGGGACCATCAATGAGCAGTTCTTC. Residues: CAVSTSGTINEQFF.

The rearrangement uses TRBV5-4 and TRBJ1-6, with a tentative D call TRBD1 (5 bases). The CDR3 sequence is 15 residues long. Deletions cut 2 bases from V and 7 bases from J, with 13 bases between. CDR1 and CDR2 from the germline V gene are SGHNT and YYREEE (reference sequence). The CDR3 nucleotides are TGTGCCAGCAGCTTAGGTCGGCCAGGGAATTCACCCCTCCACTTT. This gives the protein CASSLGRPGNSPLHF.

The V and J genes are TRBV7-2 and TRBJ2-2; a possible D gene is TRBD1 (5 bases). Between the trimmed V and J ends, which lost 7 bases and 0 bases, there was a span of 15 bases. The CDR3 extends over 16 amino acids. Germline V gene lookup returns CDR1 SGHTA and CDR2 FQGNSA. CDR3 in amino acids: CASTATYRTNTGELFF. The CDR3 DNA is TGTGCCAGCACCGCAACCTACAGGACGAACACCGGGGAGCTGTTTTTT.

This chain uses TRBV4-3 with TRBJ2-7; D unclear. Germline values: CDR1 LGHNA, CDR2 YSLEER. The CDR3 has 14 amino acids. Trimming cost V 0 bases and J 7 bases, with 13 bases left between them. The CDR3 is CASSQDWSKREQYF. CDR3 coding DNA: TGCGCCAGCAGCCAAGATTGGAGTAAGAGGGAGCAGTACTTC.

The chain employs TRBV6-6 and TRBJ2-3; perhaps TRBD2 as D (5 bases). The germline V gene encodes CDR1 MNHNY and CDR2 SVGAGI (reference sequence). The ends were cut back, 4 bases at V and 2 bases at J, with 7 bases in the middle. The CDR3 is 13 amino acids. CDR3 sequence reads: CASSWELTDTQYF. CDR3 coding DNA: TGTGCCAGCAGTTGGGAGCTCACAGATACGCAGTATTTT.

This chain connects TRBV27 to TRBJ1-1, with 7 bases that match TRBD1. CDR1 is MNHEY, CDR2 SMNVEV, per germline (reference sequence). The CDR3 spans 13 residues. The J segment lost 8 bases and the V segment lost 2 bases, leaving 5 bases of the junction unmatched. DNA of the CDR3: TGTGCCAGCAGTTTACCAGGGGGGAGGGAAGCTTTCTTT. Its translation: CASSLPGGREAFF.

This clone was counted a single time. The J gene is TRBJ2-7, the V gene TRBV5-4; tentative D call: TRBD1 (6 bases). Germline V gene lookup returns CDR1 SGHNT and CDR2 YYREEE (reference sequence). The ends were cut back, 6 bases at V and 5 bases at J, with 15 bases in the middle. The CDR3 contains 13 residues. Here the CDR3 reads CASTDGGRDEQYF. CDR3 sequence (DNA): TGTGCCAGCACCGATGGGGGCAGGGACGAGCAGTACTTC. The full variable domain, rest sourced from reference TRBV5-4 and TRBJ2-7, is ETGVTQSPTHLIKTRGQQVTLRCSSQSGHNTVSWYQQALGQGPQFIFQYYREEENGRGNFPPRFSGLQFPNYSSELNVNALELDDSALYLCASTDGGRDEQYFGPGTRLTVT.

The DNA of the CDR3 is TGTGCCACCAGTCTGGCCTACGAGCAGTACTTC. Translation gives CATSLAYEQYF. This sequence joins TRBV19 and TRBJ2-7, with no clear D. The CDR3 runs 11 residues. Trimming pared 10 bases from V and 2 bases from J, leaving 9 bases between. From germline, CDR1 is LNHDA and CDR2 SQIVND (reference sequence).

The chain is built from TRBV28 and TRBJ1-6; tentatively, D is TRBD1 (5 bases). The V end lost 5 bases, the J end lost 9 bases, and 14 bases lay between the germline ends. The CDR3 totals 14 residues. Germline V gives CDR1 MDHEN, CDR2 SYDVKM. CDR3 region: CASSQGRVRSPLHF. The CDR3 DNA reads TGTGCCAGCAGTCAGGGCAGGGTTCGTTCACCCCTCCACTTT.

This clone was picked up one time. The J gene is TRBJ2-7, the V gene TRBV27; 13 positions match TRBD2. The CDR3 is 19 amino acids. V gave up 4 bases and J gave up 7 bases; unmatched junction bases: 19. From germline, CDR1 is MNHEY and CDR2 SMNVEV (reference sequence). CDR3 DNA sequence: TGTGCCAGCAGTTCCCCAGGGACTAGCGGGACCCGAATGGGGGGGGAGCAGTACTTC. Residues: CASSSPGTSGTRMGGEQYF.

The chain carries TRBV3-1 (or the pseudogene TRBV3-2) and TRBJ2-5; weak D call: TRBD1 (6 bases). V dropped 4 bases and J dropped 2 bases, with 14 bases sitting between them. The germline CDR1 and CDR2 sequences are LGHDT and YNNKEL (reference sequence). CDR3 length equals 15 residues. CDR3 in amino acids: CASSLRGVRQETQYF. CDR3 DNA sequence: TGTGCCAGCAGCCTCAGGGGAGTACGACAAGAGACCCAGTACTTC.

The chain employs TRBV3-1 (or the pseudogene TRBV3-2) and TRBJ2-2; 9 bases match TRBD2. CDR3 length equals 17 residues. V was clipped by 4 bases and J by 0 bases; unmatched bases: 6. Germline V lookup: CDR1 LGHDT, CDR2 YNNKEL (reference sequence). The CDR3 bases are TGTGCCAGCAGCCTTAAGACTAGCGGTCCGAACACCGGGGAGCTGTTTTTT. Translated: CASSLKTSGPNTGELFF.

The chain joins TRBV5-1 to TRBJ2-7; 11 nucleotides agree with TRBD2. There are 16 residues in the CDR3. The germline gives CDR1 SGHRS, CDR2 YFSETQ. The V segment lost 1 base and the J segment 0 bases; nucleotides outside the gene matches: 3. The CDR3 protein is CASSLLAGGSSYEQYF. The CDR3 region has the DNA TGCGCCAGCAGCTTGCTAGCGGGGGGAAGCTCCTACGAGCAGTACTTC.

V is TRBV19 and J is TRBJ1-1; D is uncertain. CDR1 and CDR2 from the germline V gene are LNHDA and SQIVND (reference sequence). CDR3 size: 18 residues. Trimming took off 2 bases at V and 0 bases at J, with 19 bases between the two ends. The CDR3 is CASSITPFMVAMNTEAFF. Written as DNA, the CDR3 is TGTGCCAGTAGTATAACGCCGTTTATGGTAGCAATGAACACTGAAGCTTTCTTT.

The CDR3 spells CASSLLRGNNSPLHF. CDR3 DNA: TGTGCCAGCAGCTTATTAAGGGGCAATAATTCACCCCTCCACTTT. The rearrangement joins TRBV7-8 to TRBJ1-6; possible D gene TRBD1, 5 bases. Trimming removed 2 bases from V and 5 bases from J, with 10 bases in between. CDR1 SGHVS and CDR2 FQNEAQ come from the germline V gene. This CDR3 region has 15 residues.

This rearrangement joins TRBV28 to TRBJ2-7; 8 positions match TRBD2. Germline V gene data show CDR1 as MDHEN and CDR2 as SYDVKM. The CDR3 is 16 amino acids. The V segment lost 1 base and the J segment 2 bases; nucleotides outside the gene matches: 7. Here the CDR3 reads CASSLLKSGRAYEQYF. DNA of the CDR3: TGTGCCAGCAGTTTATTAAAGTCCGGGAGGGCCTACGAGCAGTACTTC.

V is TRBV5-6 and J is TRBJ2-6; 8 positions agree with TRBD1. Losses at the gene ends were 5 bases for V and 2 bases for J; bases not matched to a gene: 15. CDR3 length equals 19 residues. Germline lookup yields CDR1 SGHDT and CDR2 YYEEEE. CDR3 nucleotide sequence: TGTGCCAGCAGTTATTGGGTTACAGGGGGAATAACTGGGGCCAACGTCCTGACTTTC. Amino acid sequence: CASSYWVTGGITGANVLTF.